The next 22 T cell receptor beta chains were all read from a single sample in a study of Tregs in tolerant kidney transplant recipients. Only in-frame clones appear in the TCRdb table, and some are missing; sequencing was by immunoSEQ multiplex PCR. Here the sample table reports tens of thousands of clones. Sequencing used CD4+ T cells from blood, obtained before the transplant. The receptors originated from a human donor who received a combined kidney and bone marrow transplant.

About this clone itself: The observed sequence ends 3 residues before the CDR3 terminus, with the missing tail filled in from the germline J gene. The chain links TRBV18 to TRBJ1-2, with a tentative D call TRBD1 (5 bases). CDR3 size: 15 residues. Germline assignment: CDR1 KGHSH and CDR2 LQKENI. V was pared by 0 bases and J by 5 bases, with 13 bases between. The CDR3 reads CASSPPRGLLYGYTF. Partial CDR3 DNA: TGTGCCAGCTCACCACCGAGGGGCCTATTGTATGGC.

A note on this clone: The CDR3 end is not reached by the read, which stops 3 residues before it; the germline J gene fills it in. The chain couples TRBV6-2 or TRBV6-3 to TRBJ2-1; D might be TRBD1 (5 bases). Trimming stripped 6 bases from V and 0 bases from J, with 15 bases between. Germline CDR1 reads MNHEY; CDR2 reads SVGEGT. The CDR3 totals 16 residues. The sequenced part of the CDR3 DNA is TGTGCCAGCAGCGTACGTAGGGGCTCCTCCTACAATGAG. Its translation: CASSVRRGSSYNE. The CDR3, in full, reads CASSVRRGSSYNEQFF.

Details on this clone: The sequenced fragment ends 3 residues before the CDR3 boundary, so the rest is inferred from the germline J gene. The chain links TRBV5-1 to TRBJ2-1; D is possibly TRBD1 (5 bases). The germline V and J ends were trimmed by 4 bases and 0 bases, with 11 bases remaining between them. Germline V gives CDR1 SGHRS, CDR2 YFSETQ. The CDR3 has 15 amino acids. The CDR3 region is CASSALGASYNEQFF. The covered CDR3 bases are TGCGCCAGCAGCGCCTTAGGGGCCTCCTACAATGAG.

To note about this clone: Read sequence stops 3 residues before the CDR3 end, and the germline J gene provides the missing end. The V gene is TRBV19, the J gene TRBJ2-3, with 12 bases fitting TRBD2. Germline lookup yields CDR1 LNHDA and CDR2 SQIVND (reference sequence). CDR3 length equals 14 residues. CDR3 sequence reads: CASTTAGLAGSQYF. Partial CDR3 DNA: TGTGCCAGTACCACCGCGGGACTAGCGGGCTCG.

Of note for this clone: Read coverage stops 3 residues before the CDR3 terminus; the germline J gene supplies the remainder. The chain is built from TRBV19 and TRBJ2-1, with TRBD1 identical over 8 bases. V gave up 0 bases and J gave up 2 bases; unmatched junction bases: 9. This CDR3 is built from 18 residues. Looked up from germline, CDR1 is LNHDA and CDR2 is SQIVND (reference sequence). This chain's CDR3 is CASSIDVQGGNPYNEQFF. The CDR3 DNA, read in part, is TGTGCCAGTAGTATAGACGTACAGGGGGGAAACCCCTACAATGAG. The full variable domain, with the rest looked up from reference TRBV19 and TRBJ2-1, is DGGITQSPKYLFRKEGQNVTLSCEQNLNHDAMYWYRQDPGQGLRLIYYSQIVNDFQKGDIAEGYSVSREKKESFPLTVTSAQKNPTAFYLCASSIDVQGGNPYNEQFFGPGTRLTVL.

A note on this clone: The observed sequence ends 3 residues before the CDR3 terminus, with the missing tail filled in from the germline J gene. The chain links TRBV10-1 to TRBJ2-2; 7 bases fit TRBD2. The CDR3 loop spans 16 amino acids. V dropped 3 bases and J dropped 2; count of bases not matched to a gene: 6. In germline, CDR1 is WNHNN, CDR2 SYGVQD (reference sequence). The CDR3 reads CASSDPTSPNTGELFF. The part of the CDR3 DNA that was read is TGCGCCAGCAGTGACCCGACTAGCCCTAACACCGGGGAG.

On this clone: With the read ending 3 residues before the CDR3 end, the germline J gene is used to fill in that end. The V gene is TRBV19, the J gene TRBJ1-4; 7 nucleotides match TRBD1. The CDR3 runs 13 residues. The V gene end was trimmed by 3 bases and the J gene end by 8 bases; junction bases not matched to a gene: 3. From germline, CDR1 is LNHDA and CDR2 SQIVND (reference sequence). The DNA read from the CDR3 is TGTGCCAGTAGTATGTTGACAGGGGAAAAA. Translating it yields CASSMLTGEK. The CDR3 as a whole reads CASSMLTGEKLFF.

A word on this clone: The read ends 3 residues before the CDR3 terminus; that terminus is restored from the germline J gene. The gene calls are TRBV11-2 and TRBJ1-1, with TRBD1 as a possible D gene (6 bases). Between the trimmed V and J ends, which lost 2 bases and 1 base, there was a span of 8 bases. CDR1 and CDR2 (germline): SGHAT, FQNNGV. The CDR3 has 14 residues. The sequenced CDR3 bases are TGTGCCAGCAGCTTACAGGGACAGAACACTGAA. The encoded protein is CASSLQGQNTE. The CDR3 as a whole reads CASSLQGQNTEAFF.

For this clone: The read falls 3 residues short of the CDR3 end, and the missing part is taken from the germline J gene. The chain links TRBV7-2 to TRBJ1-1; 8 bases agree with TRBD1. The CDR3 totals 14 residues. Trimming removed 3 bases from V and 5 bases from J; junction bases left unmatched: 5. Germline lookup yields CDR1 SGHTA and CDR2 FQGNSA. The CDR3 loop is CASSFYRGETEAFF. The sequenced part of the CDR3 DNA is TGTGCCAGCAGCTTCTACAGGGGGGAGACTGAA.

Note on this clone: From the germline J gene comes the end of the CDR3, since the read stops 3 residues before it. The rearrangement links TRBV7-8 to TRBJ1-1; D remains ambiguous. The CDR3 is 13 residues long. Trimming shortened V by 4 bases and J by 2 bases, and 8 bases separated the two germline ends. CDR1 and CDR2 (germline): SGHVS, FQNEAQ. CDR3 residues: CASSSRINTEAFF. The sequenced CDR3 bases are TGTGCCAGCAGCTCTAGGATTAACACTGAA.

Points on this clone: The read stops 3 residues short of the end of the CDR3; the missing end is completed from the germline J gene. The chain couples TRBV2 to TRBJ1-2; 7 nucleotides agree with TRBD1. With 0 bases clipped from V and 4 bases from J, the junction kept 2 bases outside the gene matches. Germline V gene sequence: CDR1 SNHLY, CDR2 FYNNEI. This CDR3 has 14 amino acids. The CDR3: CASSEAAGGYGYTF. Incomplete CDR3 DNA: TGTGCCAGCAGTGAAGCGGCAGGGGGCTATGGC.

Regarding this clone: The CDR3 is cut off 3 residues early in the read; its end comes from the germline J gene. This rearrangement joins TRBV18 to TRBJ2-3; D is unresolved. Trimming took 2 bases from V and 5 from J, leaving 11 bases between them. The CDR3 sequence is 14 residues long. CDR1 is KGHSH, CDR2 LQKENI, per germline. The covered CDR3 bases are TGTGCCAGCTCACCAAGCTTGTTTGGAGATACG. Its protein is CASSPSLFGDT. The CDR3 as a whole reads CASSPSLFGDTQYF.

On this clone itself: The read ends 3 residues before the CDR3 terminus; that terminus is restored from the germline J gene. The chain has TRBV5-1 and TRBJ1-1; D is perhaps TRBD1 (5 bases). Germline V lookup: CDR1 SGHRS, CDR2 YFSETQ. This CDR3 has 15 amino acids. Trimming stripped 0 bases from V and 3 bases from J, with 12 bases between. Here the CDR3 reads CASSLGAGGYTEAFF. CDR3 DNA, as far as it was read: TGCGCCAGCAGCTTGGGTGCTGGGGGGTACACTGAA.

The CDR3 spells CSVPQGGGNQPQHF. Incomplete CDR3 DNA: TGCAGTGTCCCACAGGGAGGGGGCAATCAGCCC. This sequence joins TRBV20-1 and TRBJ1-5; possible D gene TRBD1, 6 bases. The missing CDR3 end, 3 residues past where the read stops, is filled in from the germline J gene. The length of the CDR3 is 14 residues. The V end was cut by 7 bases, the J end by 2 bases, with 15 bases between. Germline V gives CDR1 DFQATT, CDR2 SNEGSKA (reference sequence).

About this clone: Read coverage stops 3 residues before the CDR3 terminus; the germline J gene supplies the remainder. V usage is TRBV6-2 or TRBV6-3 and J usage is TRBJ2-4; unclear D gene. The V and J ends lost 2 bases and 0 bases respectively, with 11 bases between them. This CDR3 is 16 amino acids long. Germline-derived CDR1 and CDR2 are MNHEY and SVGEGT. The CDR3 here is CASSYTAVLAKNIQYF. CDR3 DNA, as far as it was read: TGTGCCAGCAGTTACACCGCAGTGTTAGCCAAAAACATT.

About this clone itself: The read ends 3 residues before the CDR3 terminus; that terminus is restored from the germline J gene. The chain recombines TRBV6-2 or TRBV6-3 with TRBJ2-5; 9 bases line up with TRBD1. CDR1 is MNHEY and CDR2 is SVGEGT in the germline V gene. CDR3 length equals 14 residues. Trimming took 5 bases from V and 3 from J; bases not matched to a gene: 4. CDR3 in amino acids: CASSKTGGEETQYF. The DNA read from the CDR3 is TGTGCCAGCAGTAAAACAGGGGGCGAAGAGACC.

Comment on this clone: The read falls 3 residues short of the CDR3 end, and the missing part is taken from the germline J gene. V and J are TRBV6-2 or TRBV6-3 and TRBJ2-3; D gene uncertain. Trimming took off 5 bases at V and 4 bases at J, with 16 bases between the two ends. Germline V gene sequence: CDR1 MNHEY, CDR2 SVGEGT. The CDR3 has 15 residues. The DNA read from the CDR3 is TGTGCCAGCAGTCGACTCCTAACTGGTTCAGATACG. This sequence encodes CASSRLLTGSDT. The whole CDR3 reads CASSRLLTGSDTQYF.

Details on this clone: The CDR3 end is not reached by the read, which stops 3 residues before it; the germline J gene fills it in. The chain carries TRBV20-1 and TRBJ2-1; tentative D call: TRBD2 (6 bases). CDR1 is DFQATT, CDR2 SNEGSKA, per germline (reference sequence). CDR3 length: 14 amino acids. V lost 6 bases and J 4 bases, leaving 16 bases between the germline ends. The CDR3 protein is CSATGLRTYNEQFF. CDR3 DNA, as far as it was read: TGCAGTGCCACGGGACTTCGAACTTACAATGAG.

In regard to this clone: The CDR3 end falls 3 residues outside the read, so it is completed with the germline J gene. The chain couples TRBV30 to TRBJ1-3, with D unclear. Trimming left V 3 bases short and J 0 bases short, with 12 bases between. The CDR3 is made up of 15 amino acids. The germline CDR1 and CDR2 sequences are GTSNPN and SVGIG (reference sequence). The CDR3 bases that were read are TGTGCCTGGAGGATACTAAGTCCCTCTGGAAACACC. As protein: CAWRILSPSGNT. The full CDR3 reads CAWRILSPSGNTIYF.

Comments on this clone: The missing CDR3 end, 3 residues past where the read stops, is filled in from the germline J gene. This chain joins TRBV30 and TRBJ1-1; 9 nucleotides agree with TRBD1. With 1 base clipped from V and 3 bases from J, the junction kept 3 bases outside the gene matches. The CDR3 totals 14 residues. CDR1 GTSNPN and CDR2 SVGIG come from the germline V gene (reference sequence). The DNA read from the CDR3 is TGTGCCTGGAGTGCGGACAGGGGCTACACTGAA. Its protein product is CAWSADRGYTE. Given in full, the CDR3 is CAWSADRGYTEAFF.

CDR3 sequence: CAIRGGVNTGELFF. The CDR3 bases that were read are TGTGCCATCCGGGGCGGGGTTAACACCGGGGAG. V and J are TRBV10-3 and TRBJ2-2, with D maybe TRBD2 (6 bases). From the germline J gene comes the end of the CDR3, since the read stops 3 residues before it. The V gene's germline CDR1 is ENHRY and CDR2 SYGVKD. The V end lost 8 bases, the J end lost 2 bases, and 12 bases lay between the germline ends. The CDR3 covers 14 residues.

Comments on this clone: The CDR3 extends 3 residues past the end of the read, so its final part is completed from the germline J gene. The rearrangement uses TRBV19 and TRBJ1-1; D gene unclear. From germline, CDR1 is LNHDA and CDR2 SQIVND (reference sequence). The CDR3 spans 15 residues. With 6 bases removed from V and 4 bases from J, the gap between germline ends came to 18 bases. The CDR3 bases that were read are TGTGCCAGTAGGCCCCGAACACCTCGCGGCACTGAA. Translating it yields CASRPRTPRGTE. The whole CDR3 protein reads CASRPRTPRGTEAFF.